These 9 T cell receptor beta chains originate from one sample sequenced in a study of vaccination effects on CD4 cells after COVID-19. Antigen-specific CD4+ T cells were first expanded with viral peptide pools by the ViraFEST assay and only then sequenced. The culture ran for 10 days before CD4+ T cells were isolated. Infection with SARS-CoV-2 occurred in the person between March and December 2020, and PCR confirmed it. The protocol was immunoSEQ multiplex PCR, while the TCRdb copy is restricted to in-frame clones and leaves out a portion. The table has nearly 45,000 clones, around 66% seen once; the top ten hold more than 30%. The antigens of these receptors remain unknown. Sample: CD4+ T cells from PBMCs cultured with a peptide pool, taken before COVID-19 vaccination. All receptors come from a human donor who had a prior SARS-CoV-2 infection.

This chain connects TRBV4-1 to TRBJ2-3, with 9 bases identical to TRBD1. The length of the CDR3 is 16 residues. V lost 7 bases, J lost 4 bases, and 12 bases stayed unmatched. The germline V gene has CDR1 MGHRA and CDR2 YSYEKL. The CDR3 region is CASKSLGQGPPDTQYF. DNA for the CDR3: TGCGCCAGCAAATCATTGGGACAGGGACCGCCAGATACGCAGTATTTT.

The chain recombines TRBV15 with TRBJ1-2, with TRBD1 matching over 9 bases. V shed 0 bases, J shed 8 bases, and the junction held 7 bases outside the gene matches. CDR1 is LNHNV, CDR2 YYDKDF, per germline (reference sequence). This CDR3 region has 15 residues. The CDR3 sequence is CATSRDLRQGGGYTF. In DNA form, the CDR3 reads TGTGCCACCAGCAGAGATCTCAGACAGGGGGGAGGCTACACCTTC.

This chain links TRBV5-1 with TRBJ1-4; 7 nucleotides line up with TRBD1. From germline, CDR1 is SGHRS and CDR2 YFSETQ. Unmatched junction bases numbered 10, after V lost 0 bases and J lost 8 bases. This CDR3 spans 16 amino acids. Here the CDR3 reads CASSLAAEGALEKLFF. In DNA form, the CDR3 reads TGCGCCAGCAGCTTGGCCGCGGAGGGGGCCTTGGAAAAACTGTTTTTT.

J is TRBJ1-2 and V is TRBV10-3; D unclear. CDR3 size: 14 residues. CDR1 is ENHRY, CDR2 SYGVKD, per germline. With 5 bases removed from V and 0 bases from J, the gap between germline ends came to 10 bases. CDR3 loop: CAISKTTANYGYTF. The CDR3 bases are TGTGCCATCAGTAAAACTACCGCTAACTATGGCTACACCTTC.

The chain combines TRBV7-9 with TRBJ1-1; tentatively, D is TRBD1 (6 bases). This CDR3 comprises 16 residues. The V gene lost 5 bases and the J gene lost 0 bases, with 16 bases spanning the gap. Germline V CDR1 and CDR2: SEHNR, FQNEAQ (reference sequence). The CDR3 DNA reads TGTGCCAGCAGCCAAGGGACGGGGACAATGAACACTGAAGCTTTCTTT. Amino acid sequence: CASSQGTGTMNTEAFF.

A single count supports this clone. The chain couples TRBV6-5 to TRBJ2-3; D gene ambiguous. In germline, CDR1 is MNHEY, CDR2 SVGAGI. V was clipped by 0 bases and J by 4 bases, with 11 bases between them. The CDR3 is 15 amino acids. CDR3 in DNA: TGTGCCAGCAGTTACTCCCCCACAGAATCAGATACGCAGTATTTT. As protein: CASSYSPTESDTQYF.

This clone occurred a few times. This chain links TRBV14 with TRBJ2-5; 9 nucleotides agree with TRBD2. The CDR3 has 15 amino acids. CDR1 is SGHDN, CDR2 FVKESK, per germline. The V segment lost 4 bases and the J segment 2 bases; nucleotides outside the gene matches: 5. The CDR3 DNA sequence: TGTGCCAGCAGCCCCCGACTAGCGGCACAAGAGACCCAGTACTTC. As protein: CASSPRLAAQETQYF. The full variable domain, rest sourced from reference TRBV14 and TRBJ2-5, is EAGVTQFPSHSVIEKGQTVTLRCDPISGHDNLYWYRRVMGKEIKFLLHFVKESKQDESGMPNNRFLAERTGGTYSTLKVQPAELEDSGVYFCASSPRLAAQETQYFGPGTRLLVL.

The V call is TRBV5-1, the J call TRBJ2-3, with D maybe TRBD1 (5 bases). Germline V lookup: CDR1 SGHRS, CDR2 YFSETQ. The germline V and J ends were trimmed by 0 bases and 1 base, with 9 bases remaining between them. This CDR3 region has 15 residues. CDR3 sequence reads: CASSLGVRGTDTQYF. The DNA of the CDR3 is TGCGCCAGCAGCTTGGGGGTCAGGGGCACAGATACGCAGTATTTT.

This rearrangement joins TRBV25-1 to TRBJ2-3, with a tentative D call TRBD2 (6 bases). Germline V gene data show CDR1 as MGHDK and CDR2 as SYGVNS. The CDR3 is 12 amino acids. Trimming removed 7 bases from V and 3 bases from J, with 8 bases in between. DNA for the CDR3: TGTGCCAGCAACCGGGGGACAGATACGCAGTATTTT. Its protein product is CASNRGTDTQYF.